This is a list of T cell receptor beta chains from one sample in a study of response to subunit inactivated influenza vaccine. MiXCR, applied by TCRdb to the RT-PCR reads, yields one record per CDR3 protein. The data show more than 500,000 distinct CDR3 sequences, about 11% seen once. These sequences were also reported in another study, on T cells expressing NK-cell markers.

The source was PBMCs from blood, collected on the day of vaccination. The receptors shown here come from a man aged 45-65 years who received an inactivated influenza vaccine. Both conserved end residues are trimmed from each CDR3. Some rows have no size entry. The others give once, few or many, or a class for an expanded clone.

J	size	V	CDR3
TRBJ2-7	few	TRBV20-1	SARGGLWQPYEQY
TRBJ2-1	NA	TRBV5-5	ASSLGGLAGVDEQF
TRBJ2-2	NA	TRBV7-9	ASSLRDRPETGELF
TRBJ1-1	NA	TRBV20-1	SSIRGAGTEAF
TRBJ2-3	few	TRBV5-1	ASSLDSHLAGRTRSTDTQY
TRBJ1-3	NA	TRBV10-3	AISKQGTGNTIY
TRBJ2-5	few	TRBV29-1	SVDRGQETQY
TRBJ1-4	NA	TRBV12-3/TRBV12-4	ASIQGGGNEKLF
TRBJ2-7	many	TRBV7-9	ASRDGYEQY
TRBJ2-2	many	TRBV12-3/TRBV12-4	ASSFQGTGELF
TRBJ1-3	NA	TRBV7-2	ASSLRDRFAGNTIY
TRBJ1-1	many	TRBV25-1	ASVRGTEAF
TRBJ2-1	NA	TRBV20-1	SARWRQGAHNEQF
TRBJ2-3	NA	TRBV6-5	ASSYSVQGIGTQY
TRBJ2-5	few	TRBV4-3	ASSQVGLAGAPQETQY
TRBJ2-4	NA	TRBV18	ASSPPGLAYKNIQY
TRBJ2-4	many	TRBV12-3/TRBV12-4	ASSVTSASNIQY
TRBJ1-2	NA	TRBV6-5	ASSYGGVSSLYGYT
TRBJ2-1	few	TRBV6-1	ASSEVGGTYNEQF
TRBJ2-5	NA	TRBV2	ASRADQETQY
TRBJ2-5	few	TRBV20-1	SARDLRLAGGRETQY
TRBJ2-4	few	TRBV5-1	ASSLGGTGGLNIQY
TRBJ2-7	few	TRBV12-3/TRBV12-4	ASREDSSYEQY
TRBJ2-3	NA	TRBV5-1	ASSLTGITDTQY
TRBJ1-2	NA	TRBV20-1	SARPQGRYGYT
TRBJ2-3	few	TRBV4-3	ASSQDPGLAGASDTQY
TRBJ2-3	NA	TRBV7-8	ASSFNRGFGNTQY
TRBJ1-2	NA	TRBV7-2	ASSLGVASNYGYT
TRBJ1-2	few	TRBV7-2	ASSPSRDSYGYT
TRBJ2-1	NA	TRBV6-2/TRBV6-3	ASSYSGQPYNEQF
TRBJ1-5	NA	TRBV7-2	ASSLARWDQPQH
TRBJ1-2	few	TRBV20-1	SARYPNGYT